This record covers a single T cell receptor (beta chain). Repertoires were generated with immunoSEQ multiplex PCR, while TCRdb's copy carries only in-frame clones and drops some. Of some 70,000 clones in the sample, more than 75% were seen once. The data originate from a study of blood T cell repertoires in COVID-19. Study details: PBMCs, B-cell-depleted T cells, or T cells provided the cDNA or gDNA that made up the material.

The TCR sequence derives from a man in his forties or fifties with active COVID-19. What was sequenced was peripheral blood.

CDR3 bases: TGTGCCAGCAGCCGTAACAGCGGGAACTACAATGAGCAGTTCTTC. It is translated as CASSRNSGNYNEQFF. This chain connects TRBV7-2 to TRBJ2-1; TRBD2 aligns across 7 bases. J lost 3 bases, V lost 5 bases, and 7 bases had no gene match. CDR3 length: 15 amino acids. Germline V gene lookup returns CDR1 SGHTA and CDR2 FQGNSA.